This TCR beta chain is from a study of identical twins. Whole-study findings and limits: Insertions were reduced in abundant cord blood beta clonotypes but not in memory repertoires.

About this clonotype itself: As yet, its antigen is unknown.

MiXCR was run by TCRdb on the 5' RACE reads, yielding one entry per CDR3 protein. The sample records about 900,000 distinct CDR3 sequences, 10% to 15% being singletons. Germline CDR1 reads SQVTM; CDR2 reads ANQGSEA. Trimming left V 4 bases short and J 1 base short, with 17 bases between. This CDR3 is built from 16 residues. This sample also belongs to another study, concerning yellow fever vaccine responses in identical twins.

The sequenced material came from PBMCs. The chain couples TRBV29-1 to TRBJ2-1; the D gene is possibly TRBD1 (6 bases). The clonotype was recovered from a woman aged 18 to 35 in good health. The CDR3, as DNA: TGCAGCGTTGTGGGTCAGGGGAGAGTTTCCTACAATGAGCAGTTCTTC. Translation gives CSVVGQGRVSYNEQFF.